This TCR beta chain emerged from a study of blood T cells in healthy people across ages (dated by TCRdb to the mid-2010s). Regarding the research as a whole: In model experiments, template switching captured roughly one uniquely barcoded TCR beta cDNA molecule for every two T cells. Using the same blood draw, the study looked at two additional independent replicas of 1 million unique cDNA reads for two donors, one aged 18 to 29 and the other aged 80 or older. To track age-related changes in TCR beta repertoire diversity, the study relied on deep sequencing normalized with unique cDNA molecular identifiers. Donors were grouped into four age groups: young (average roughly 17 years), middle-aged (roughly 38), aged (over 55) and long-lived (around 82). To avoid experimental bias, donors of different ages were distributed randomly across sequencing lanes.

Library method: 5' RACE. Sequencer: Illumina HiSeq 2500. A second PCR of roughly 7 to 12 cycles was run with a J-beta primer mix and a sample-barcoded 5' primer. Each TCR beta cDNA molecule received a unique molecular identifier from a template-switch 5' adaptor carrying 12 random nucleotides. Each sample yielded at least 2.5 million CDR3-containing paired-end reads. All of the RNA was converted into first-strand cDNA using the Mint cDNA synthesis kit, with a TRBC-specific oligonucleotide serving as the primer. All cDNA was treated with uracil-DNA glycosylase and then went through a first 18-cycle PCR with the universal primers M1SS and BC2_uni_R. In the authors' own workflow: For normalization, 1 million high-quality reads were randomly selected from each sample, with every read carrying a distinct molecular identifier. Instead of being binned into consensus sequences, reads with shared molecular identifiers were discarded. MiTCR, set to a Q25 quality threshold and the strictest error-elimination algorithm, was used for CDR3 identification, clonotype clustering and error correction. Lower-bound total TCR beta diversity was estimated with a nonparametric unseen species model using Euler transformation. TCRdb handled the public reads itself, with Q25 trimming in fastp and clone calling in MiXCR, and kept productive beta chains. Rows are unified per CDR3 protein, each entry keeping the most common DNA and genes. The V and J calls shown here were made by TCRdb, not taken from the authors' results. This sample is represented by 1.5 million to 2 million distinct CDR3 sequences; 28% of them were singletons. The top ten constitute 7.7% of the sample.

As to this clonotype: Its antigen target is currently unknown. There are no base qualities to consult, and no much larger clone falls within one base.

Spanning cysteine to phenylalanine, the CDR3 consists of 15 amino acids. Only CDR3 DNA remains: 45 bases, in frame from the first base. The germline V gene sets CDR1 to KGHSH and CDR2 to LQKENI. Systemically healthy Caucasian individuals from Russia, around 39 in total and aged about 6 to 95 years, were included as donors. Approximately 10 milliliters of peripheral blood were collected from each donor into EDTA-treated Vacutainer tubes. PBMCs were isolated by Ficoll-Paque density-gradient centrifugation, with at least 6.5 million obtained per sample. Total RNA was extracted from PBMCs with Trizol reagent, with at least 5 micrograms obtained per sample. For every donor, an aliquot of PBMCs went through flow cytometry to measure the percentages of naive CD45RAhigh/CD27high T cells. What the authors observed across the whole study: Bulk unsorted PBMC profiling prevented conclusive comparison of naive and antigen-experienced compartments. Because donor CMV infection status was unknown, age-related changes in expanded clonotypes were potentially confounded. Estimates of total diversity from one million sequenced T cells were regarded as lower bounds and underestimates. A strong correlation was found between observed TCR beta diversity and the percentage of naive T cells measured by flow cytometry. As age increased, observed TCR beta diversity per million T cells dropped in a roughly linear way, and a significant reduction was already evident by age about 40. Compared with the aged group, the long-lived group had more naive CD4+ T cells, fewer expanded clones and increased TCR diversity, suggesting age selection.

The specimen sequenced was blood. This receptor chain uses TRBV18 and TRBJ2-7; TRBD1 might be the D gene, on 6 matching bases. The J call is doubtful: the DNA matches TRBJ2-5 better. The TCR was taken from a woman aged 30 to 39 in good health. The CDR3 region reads CASSPRGPSGETQYF. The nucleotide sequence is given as TGTGCCAGCTCACCACGGGGGCCTTCGGGGGAGACCCAGTACTTC.